This entry is about one T cell receptor beta chain. The antigen remains unidentified. The data belong to a study of T-cell memory formation after mild COVID-19. Study at large: Clustering of TCRs was largely donor specific.

Regarding the study as a whole: Whether second-wave clones peaking at day 37 were SARS-CoV-2 specific went unconfirmed.

Employing constant-segment primers, 5'RACE generated TCR alpha and TCR beta cDNA libraries bearing sample barcodes and UMIs. TCRdb independently ran MiXCR on the 5' RACE reads; one entry per CDR3 protein. The sample holds about 340,000 distinct CDR3 sequences; 20% to 25% are singletons and the top ten take approximately 12%. With 5 bases removed from V and 0 bases from J, the gap between germline ends came to 13 bases. The CDR3 consists of 15 residues. Germline V gene data show CDR1 as SGHNT and CDR2 as YYREEE (reference sequence). The sequence was collected from an adult woman who had mild COVID-19 (a few samples of this study predate the infection). Cell type and time point are not known. The sample comprised PBMCs or a T cell subset sorted from them (not recorded which). This rearrangement joins TRBV5-4 to TRBJ2-3, with D unclear. The CDR3, as DNA: TGTGCCAGCAGATATGATACCGCTAGCACAGATACGCAGTATTTT. Translation: CASRYDTASTDTQYF.